The clone carrying this T cell receptor beta chain occurred many times. V dropped 0 bases and J dropped 8; count of bases not matched to a gene: 6. The CDR3 is 15 amino acids. Germline assignment: CDR1 LGHNT and CDR2 FRNRAP. No progression to ophthalmopathy during 18 months of follow-up defined stable disease. In patients aged 18 to 65, hyperthyroidism was newly diagnosed, with duration under 2 months. The sample comes from a study of T cells in Graves' hyperthyroidism and ophthalmopathy. The investigators amplified TCR beta CDR3 regions from RNA transcripts. With the HTBI primer set, the TCR CDR3 went through a first round of RT-PCR. From the multiplex PCR reads, TCRdb called clonotypes with MiXCR, one entry per CDR3 protein. Here the sample spans 400,000 to 600,000 distinct CDR3 sequences, 20% being singletons.

This receptor was obtained from a man aged 18 to 30 with Graves' hyperthyroidism. Material for sequencing was blood. The rearrangement uses TRBV12-5 and TRBJ1-2; TRBD1 aligns across 10 bases. The CDR3 nucleotides read TGTGCTAGTGGTTTGGTGCTCGGGACAGGGGACGGCTACACCTTC. Protein sequence: CASGLVLGTGDGYTF. Full variable domain (missing parts from reference TRBV12-5 and TRBJ1-2): DARVTQTPRHKVTEMGQEVTMRCQPILGHNTVFWYRQTMMQGLELLAYFRNRAPLDDSGMPKDRFSAEMPDATLATLKIQPSEPRDSAVYFCASGLVLGTGDGYTFGSGTRLTVV.